Below, 25 T cell receptor beta chains from the same sample are listed, as sequenced in a study of T cell responses to AZD1222 COVID-19 vaccine. The table came from immunoSEQ multiplex PCR; TCRdb's copy has only in-frame clones and leaves some out. This sample carries 120,000 or so clones, just over 85% of them seen once, and the ten largest clones take around 7.7%. The sample here was peripheral blood, taken on day 0 of AZD1222 vaccination. These receptor sequences come from an adult in good health.

This clone was seen only once. This chain joins TRBV10-2 and TRBJ1-1; weak D call: TRBD1 (5 bases). Per germline, CDR1 WSHSY and CDR2 SAAADI. V was cut by 0 bases and J by 5 bases, with 10 bases left in between. The length of the CDR3 is 14 residues. The chain's CDR3 is CASSESGRRTEAFF. The CDR3 nucleotides are TGCGCCAGCAGTGAGTCGGGGCGGAGGACTGAAGCTTTCTTT.

The chain links TRBV2 to TRBJ2-7, with TRBD1 matching 8 bases. The junction had 7 bases not matched to a gene; V was cut back by 3 bases and J by 6 bases. The CDR3 runs 14 residues. Germline V CDR1 and CDR2: SNHLY, FYNNEI. CDR3 nucleotide sequence: TGTGCCAGCAGTGAGAGGCAGGGGGCAAGCGAGCAGTACTTC. Amino acids: CASSERQGASEQYF.

The chain carries TRBV2 and TRBJ1-4; D is possibly TRBD1 (5 bases). From germline, CDR1 is SNHLY and CDR2 FYNNEI. The V gene lost 0 bases and the J gene lost 8 bases, with 19 bases spanning the gap. The CDR3 is 17 amino acids. In nucleotides, the CDR3 is TGTGCCAGCAGTGAAGCCCGCCCGGGGGGGGGAAGGGAAAAACTGTTTTTT. Its protein is CASSEARPGGGREKLFF.

The V and J genes are TRBV3-1 (or the pseudogene TRBV3-2) and TRBJ2-2, with no clear D. V lost 4 bases and J 7 bases, leaving 13 bases between the germline ends. Germline V CDR1 and CDR2: LGHDT, YNNKEL (reference sequence). The CDR3 is 14 residues long. The CDR3 loop reads CASSPPHRIGELFF. The CDR3 DNA follows: TGTGCCAGCAGCCCCCCTCATAGAATCGGGGAGCTGTTTTTT.

J is TRBJ2-1 and V is TRBV7-8; the D is unclear. Looked up from germline, CDR1 is SGHVS and CDR2 is FQNEAQ. The ends were cut back, 5 bases at V and 5 bases at J, with 10 bases in the middle. The CDR3 consists of 13 residues. As DNA, the CDR3 is TGTGCCAGCAGCCTAATGGGTCACAATGAGCAGTTCTTC. Protein: CASSLMGHNEQFF.

The gene calls are TRBV6-1 and TRBJ2-7; D remains unclear. Germline V CDR1 and CDR2: MNHNS, SASEGT. The CDR3 contains 15 residues. V shed 0 bases and J shed 3 bases, with 12 bases lying between them. CDR3 sequence: CASSEAAPVGYEQYF. Here the CDR3 DNA reads TGTGCCAGCAGTGAAGCGGCTCCAGTTGGCTACGAGCAGTACTTC.

CDR3 DNA sequence: TGTGCCAGCAGCCAGGACCCTGGGAGGGCCGGGGAGCTGTTTTTT. It specifies CASSQDPGRAGELFF. The chain employs TRBV5-4 and TRBJ2-2; 7 bases are a match to TRBD2. With V trimmed by 4 bases and J by 6 bases, 9 bases remained unmatched. Germline V gene data show CDR1 as SGHNT and CDR2 as YYREEE (reference sequence). The CDR3 has 15 residues.

This chain links TRBV2 with TRBJ1-5; D might be TRBD1 (6 bases). Trimming shortened V by 5 bases and J by 1 base, and 15 bases separated the two germline ends. The germline CDR1 and CDR2 sequences are SNHLY and FYNNEI. The CDR3 consists of 16 residues. DNA for the CDR3: TGTGCCAGCAGTCTGGACAGTCTCTTGAGCAATCAGCCCCAGCATTTT. This gives the protein CASSLDSLLSNQPQHF.

V is TRBV7-3 and J is TRBJ2-1, with a tentative D call TRBD1 (6 bases). The CDR3 covers 17 residues. CDR1 is SGHTA and CDR2 is FQGTGA in the germline V gene. V dropped 5 bases and J dropped 5 bases, with 22 bases sitting between them. CDR3 sequence (DNA): TGTGCCAGCAGCCCTAATGCGATAAGGGGGTTCGACAATGAGCAGTTCTTC. Amino acids: CASSPNAIRGFDNEQFF.

In this sample, this clone turned up a few times. This chain connects TRBV6-1 to TRBJ2-7, with D possibly called TRBD1 or TRBD2 (5 bases each). Per germline, CDR1 MNHNS and CDR2 SASEGT. CDR3 length: 16 residues. V gave up 3 bases and J gave up 3 bases, with 18 bases separating them. CDR3 residues: CASSEYSSGAIYEQYF. CDR3 sequence (DNA): TGTGCCAGCAGTGAGTACTCCTCCGGGGCTATCTACGAGCAGTACTTC.

This clone showed up just once. The rearrangement joins TRBV5-5 to TRBJ1-6, with D perhaps matching TRBD1 (5 bases). Trimming shortened V by 3 bases and J by 9 bases, and 19 bases separated the two germline ends. Germline-derived CDR1 and CDR2 are SGHKS and YYEKEE (reference sequence). The CDR3 has 16 residues. CDR3 amino acids: CASSSNFWGGSSPLHF. CDR3 nucleotide sequence: TGTGCCAGCAGCTCGAATTTCTGGGGGGGGAGTTCACCCCTCCACTTT.

The chain uses TRBV28 and TRBJ2-2; D may correspond to TRBD1 or TRBD2 (5 bases each). CDR1 is MDHEN, CDR2 SYDVKM, per germline. V lost 7 bases and J lost 3, with 15 bases in between. This CDR3 contains 15 residues. The CDR3 DNA sequence: TGTGCCAGCAAGGACCGGGGCTTCCACACCGGGGAGCTGTTTTTT. Its protein product is CASKDRGFHTGELFF. The full variable domain, completed using reference TRBV28 and TRBJ2-2, is DVKVTQSSRYLVKRTGEKVFLECVQDMDHENMFWYRQDPGLGLRLIYFSYDVKMKEKGDIPEGYSVSREKKERFSLILESASTNQTSMYLCASKDRGFHTGELFFGEGSRLTVL.

The sample holds one count of this clone. The V gene is TRBV6-1, the J gene TRBJ2-1; TRBD2 matches at 12 bases. Losses at the gene ends were 4 bases for V and 10 bases for J; bases not matched to a gene: 11. CDR3 length: 16 amino acids. The germline V gene encodes CDR1 MNHNS and CDR2 SASEGT. CDR3 coding DNA: TGTGCCAGCAGTGCGGGACTAGCGGGCTCTCCCCCCGAGCAGTTCTTC. Protein sequence: CASSAGLAGSPPEQFF.

The chain employs TRBV3-1 (or the pseudogene TRBV3-2) and TRBJ2-2; D is possibly TRBD2 (5 bases). The ends were cut back, 4 bases at V and 0 bases at J, with 12 bases in the middle. Germline CDR1 reads LGHDT; CDR2 reads YNNKEL (reference sequence). The CDR3 spans 16 residues. CDR3: CASSRHEGSNTGELFF. CDR3 DNA sequence: TGTGCCAGCAGCCGACACGAGGGTTCGAACACCGGGGAGCTGTTTTTT.

The chain joins TRBV19 to TRBJ2-7, with TRBD1 as a possible D gene (5 bases). The length of the CDR3 is 12 residues. Trimming pared 8 bases from V and 5 bases from J, leaving 13 bases between. CDR1 LNHDA and CDR2 SQIVND come from the germline V gene (reference sequence). Here the CDR3 DNA reads TGTGCCAGTGCGGCAGGGCTGGACGAGCAGTACTTC. Translating it yields CASAAGLDEQYF.

For this clone: In the same sample, other DNA sequences code for this CDR3. The chain carries TRBV18 and TRBJ2-2, with D possibly being TRBD1 (6 bases). The CDR3 contains 13 residues. Germline V CDR1 and CDR2: KGHSH, LQKENI. V dropped 3 bases and J dropped 5 bases, with 7 bases sitting between them. CDR3 protein: CASSPDRTGELFF. The CDR3 coding sequence is TGTGCCAGCTCACCCGACAGGACCGGGGAGCTGTTTTTT.

This clone appeared a single time. The chain couples TRBV7-2 to TRBJ1-5, with 7 bases that match TRBD1. The junction had 8 bases not matched to a gene; V was cut back by 4 bases and J by 5 bases. Germline CDR1 SGHTA, CDR2 FQGNSA. The CDR3 covers 15 residues. CDR3 amino acids: CASSWGGQNDQPQHF. CDR3 DNA sequence: TGTGCCAGCAGCTGGGGGGGACAGAACGATCAGCCCCAGCATTTT. Variable domain in full (rest from reference TRBV7-2 and TRBJ1-5): GAGVSQSPSNKVTEKGKDVELRCDPISGHTALYWYRQSLGQGLEFLIYFQGNSAPDKSGLPSDRFSAERTGGSVSTLTIQRTQQEDSAVYLCASSWGGQNDQPQHFGDGTRLSIL.

This chain links TRBV7-6 with TRBJ2-5; TRBD2 matches 10 bases. The CDR3 spans 17 residues. Trimming took 1 base from V and 5 from J; bases not matched to a gene: 10. Germline V lookup: CDR1 SGHVS, CDR2 FNYEAQ. The CDR3 nucleotides read TGTGCCAGCAGCTTAGAGTCCCCTAGCGGGGGCGCTGAGACCCAGTACTTC. Its translation: CASSLESPSGGAETQYF. The complete variable domain, with remaining parts taken from reference TRBV7-6 and TRBJ2-5, reads GAGVSQSPRYKVTKRGQDVALRCDPISGHVSLYWYRQALGQGPEFLTYFNYEAQQDKSGLPNDRFSAERPEGSISTLTIQRTEQRDSAMYRCASSLESPSGGAETQYFGPGTRLLVL.

The rearrangement links TRBV21-1 to TRBJ2-2; the table's D call, TRBD2, was not checked against the DNA. TRBV21-1 is labeled a pseudogene. The CDR3 loop spans 20 amino acids. The chain's CDR3 is CASSKGRGVIEGANTGELFF. As DNA, the CDR3 is TGTGCCAGCAGCAAAGGGAGGGGAGTCATAGAGGGCGCGAACACCGGGGAGCTGTTTTTT.

The J gene is TRBJ2-3, the V gene TRBV4-1, with 14 positions matching TRBD2. The J segment lost 8 bases and the V segment lost 8 bases, leaving 9 bases of the junction unmatched. This CDR3 is 15 amino acids long. In germline, CDR1 is MGHRA, CDR2 YSYEKL. CDR3 DNA: TGCGCCAGCGGGGGACTAGCGGGGGCTCGGGGTACGCAGTATTTT. Translation: CASGGLAGARGTQYF.

The chain combines TRBV27 with TRBJ2-7; D gene uncertain. The CDR3 runs to 13 residues. Germline loops: CDR1 MNHEY, CDR2 SMNVEV (reference sequence). Trimming cost V 5 bases and J 2 bases, with 10 bases left between them. CDR3 amino acids: CASSPRATYEQYF. The CDR3 DNA is TGTGCCAGCAGTCCCCGGGCGACCTACGAGCAGTACTTC.

The chain recombines TRBV3-1 (or the pseudogene TRBV3-2) with TRBJ2-5; 10 nucleotides align to TRBD2. The length of the CDR3 is 15 residues. CDR1 is LGHDT, CDR2 YNNKEL, per germline (reference sequence). The V and J ends lost 0 bases and 5 bases, in that order; junction bases with no gene match: 3. The chain's CDR3 is CASSQEGAGGETQYF. CDR3 sequence (DNA): TGTGCCAGCAGCCAAGAAGGAGCGGGAGGGGAGACCCAGTACTTC.

This clone was detected only once. The chain combines TRBV28 with TRBJ2-5; 8 positions agree with TRBD2. The germline CDR1 and CDR2 sequences are MDHEN and SYDVKM. Trimming at V came to 6 bases and at J to 4 bases, leaving 4 bases not matched to a gene. This CDR3 is 13 amino acids long. This CDR3 reads CASSQAGGETQYF. DNA for the CDR3: TGTGCCAGCAGCCAGGCGGGGGGAGAGACCCAGTACTTC.

CDR3 in DNA: TGTGCCAGCAGTCCCGGACGGTATAATTCACCCCTCCACTTT. Translation: CASSPGRYNSPLHF. This chain links TRBV28 with TRBJ1-6; no definite D call. The CDR3 contains 14 residues. Germline CDR1 reads MDHEN; CDR2 reads SYDVKM. The V end was cut by 5 bases, the J end by 4 bases, with 9 bases between.

The chain recombines TRBV21-1 with TRBJ2-7; TRBD2, as called in the table, went unchecked against the DNA. TRBV21-1 is annotated as a pseudogene. This CDR3 spans 16 amino acids. For the CDR3, the DNA is TGTGCCAGCAGCAAACGAGGCGGGATCATAGGGTACGAGCAGTACTTC. The encoded protein is CASSKRGGIIGYEQYF.